This T cell receptor (beta chain) was captured in a study of coeliac disease. About this clone: One end of the junction varies from germline; a read error may be responsible.

The V gene's germline CDR1 is SNHLY and CDR2 FYNNEI. The CDR3 runs to 21 residues. Sequenced by immunoSEQ multiplex PCR; TCRdb stores in-frame clones only, minus some. The data contain around 5,000 clones, less than 80% of them singletons. This sequence originates from a woman between 35 and 50 years old. Material for sequencing was lymphocytes from the gut lamina propria. The chain employs TRBV2 and TRBJ2-1; 12 bases are a match to TRBD2. DNA of the CDR3: TGTGCCAGCAGCGAAGATAAGACTAGCGGGAGTACCCTCAGCTCCTACAATGAGCAGTTCTTC. Protein product: CASSEDKTSGSTLSSYNEQFF.